This record concerns one T cell receptor beta chain sequence. These data belong to a study of T cell changes during pregnancy in multiple sclerosis. Method: immunoSEQ multiplex PCR; TCRdb's copy keeps in-frame clones and lacks some. The sample contains tens of thousands of clones, 92% of which appear only once. With V trimmed by 5 bases and J by 2 bases, 3 bases remained unmatched. CDR1 is LNHDA, CDR2 SQIVND, per germline (reference sequence). This CDR3 is built from 15 residues. This chain connects TRBV19 to TRBJ2-7, with TRBD2 matching over 13 bases. The input for sequencing was CD8+ T cells from peripheral blood mononuclear cells, taken before pregnancy. The receptor was isolated from a female donor with multiple sclerosis, enrolled in a pregnancy study. In nucleotides, the CDR3 is TGTGCCAGTAGTCCGGGACTAGCGGGGACCTACGAGCAGTACTTC. As protein: CASSPGLAGTYEQYF.